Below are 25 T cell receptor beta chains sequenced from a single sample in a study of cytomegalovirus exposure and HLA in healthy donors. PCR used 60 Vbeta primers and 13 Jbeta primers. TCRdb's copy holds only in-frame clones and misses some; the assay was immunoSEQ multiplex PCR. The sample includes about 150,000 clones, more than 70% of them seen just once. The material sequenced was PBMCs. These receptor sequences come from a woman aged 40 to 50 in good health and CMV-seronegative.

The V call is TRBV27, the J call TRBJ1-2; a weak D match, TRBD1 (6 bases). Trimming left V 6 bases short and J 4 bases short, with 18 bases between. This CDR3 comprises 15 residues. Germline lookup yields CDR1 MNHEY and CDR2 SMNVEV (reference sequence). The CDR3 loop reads CASSWAGGFGYGYTF. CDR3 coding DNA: TGTGCCAGCAGCTGGGCGGGGGGCTTTGGCTATGGCTACACCTTC.

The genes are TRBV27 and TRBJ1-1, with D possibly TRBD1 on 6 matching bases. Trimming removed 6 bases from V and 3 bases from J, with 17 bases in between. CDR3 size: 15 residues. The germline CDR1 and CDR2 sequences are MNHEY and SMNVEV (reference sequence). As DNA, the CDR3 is TGTGCCAGCAGGTTGACAGGACCTTGGGACACTGAAGCTTTCTTT. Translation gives CASRLTGPWDTEAFF.

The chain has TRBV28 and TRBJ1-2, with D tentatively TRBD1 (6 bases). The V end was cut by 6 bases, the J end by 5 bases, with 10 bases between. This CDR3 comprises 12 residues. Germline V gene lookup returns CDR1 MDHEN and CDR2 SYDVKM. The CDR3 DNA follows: TGTGCCAGCAGCACCCAGGGGTATGGCTACACCTTC. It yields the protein CASSTQGYGYTF.

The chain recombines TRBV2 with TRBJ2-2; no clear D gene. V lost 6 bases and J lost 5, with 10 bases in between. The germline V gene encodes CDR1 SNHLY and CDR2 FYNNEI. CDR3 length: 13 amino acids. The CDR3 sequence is CASRGLWTGELFF. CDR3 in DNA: TGTGCCAGCAGGGGCTTGTGGACCGGGGAGCTGTTTTTT.

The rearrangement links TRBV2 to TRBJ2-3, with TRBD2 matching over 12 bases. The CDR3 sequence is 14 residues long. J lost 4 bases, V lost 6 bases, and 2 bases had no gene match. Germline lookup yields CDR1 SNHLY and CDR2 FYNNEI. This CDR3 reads CASRRTSGADTQYF. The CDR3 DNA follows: TGTGCCAGCAGGAGGACTAGCGGGGCAGATACGCAGTATTTT.

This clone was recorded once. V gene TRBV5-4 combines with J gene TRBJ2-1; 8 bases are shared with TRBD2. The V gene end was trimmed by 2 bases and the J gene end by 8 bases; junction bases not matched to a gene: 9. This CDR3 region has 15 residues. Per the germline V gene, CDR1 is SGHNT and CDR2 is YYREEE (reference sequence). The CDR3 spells CASSFAGGAWDEQFF. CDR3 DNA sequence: TGTGCCAGCAGCTTTGCGGGGGGCGCGTGGGATGAGCAGTTCTTC.

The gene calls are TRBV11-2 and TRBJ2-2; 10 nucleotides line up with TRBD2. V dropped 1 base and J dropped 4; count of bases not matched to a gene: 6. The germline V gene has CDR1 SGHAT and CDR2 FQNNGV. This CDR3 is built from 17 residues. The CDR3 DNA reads TGTGCCAGCAGCTTAGCCGGTAGCGGGAGGTTCACCGGGGAGCTGTTTTTT. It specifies CASSLAGSGRFTGELFF.

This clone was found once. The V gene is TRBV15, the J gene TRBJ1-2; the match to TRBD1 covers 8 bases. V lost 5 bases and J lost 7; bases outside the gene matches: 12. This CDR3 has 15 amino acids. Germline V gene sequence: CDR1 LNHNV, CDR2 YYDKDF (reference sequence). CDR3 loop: CATSLDRVTSRGYTF. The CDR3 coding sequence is TGTGCCACCAGCCTGGACAGGGTAACTTCGCGTGGCTACACCTTC.

CDR3 coding DNA: TGTGCCAGCAGCGTCCGGGACACTTCGAACACTGAAGCTTTCTTT. This gives the protein CASSVRDTSNTEAFF. V gene TRBV9 combines with J gene TRBJ1-1, with D perhaps matching TRBD1 (6 bases). Germline V CDR1 and CDR2: SGDLS, YYNGEE. V was shortened by 2 bases and J by 1 base, with 12 bases between the two germline ends. The CDR3 is 15 amino acids.

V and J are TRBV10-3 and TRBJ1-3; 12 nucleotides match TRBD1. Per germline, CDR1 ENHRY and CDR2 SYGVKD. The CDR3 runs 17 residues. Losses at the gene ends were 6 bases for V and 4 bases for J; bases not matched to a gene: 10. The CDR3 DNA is TGTGCCATCAGCAAGCCGGGACAGGGGGCGCCCGGAAACACCATATATTTT. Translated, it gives CAISKPGQGAPGNTIYF.

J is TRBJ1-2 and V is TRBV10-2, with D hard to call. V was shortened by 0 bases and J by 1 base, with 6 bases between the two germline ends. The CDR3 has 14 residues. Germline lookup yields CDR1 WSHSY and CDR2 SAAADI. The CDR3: CASSESSSNYGYTF. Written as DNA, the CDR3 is TGCGCCAGCAGTGAGTCTTCTAGTAACTATGGCTACACCTTC.

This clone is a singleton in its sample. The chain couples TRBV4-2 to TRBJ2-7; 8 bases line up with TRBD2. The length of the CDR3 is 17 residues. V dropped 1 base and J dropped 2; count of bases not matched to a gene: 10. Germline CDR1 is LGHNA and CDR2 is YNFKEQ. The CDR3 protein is CASSQVGLGGTPYEQYF. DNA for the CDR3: TGTGCCAGCAGCCAAGTGGGACTAGGGGGGACCCCCTACGAGCAGTACTTC.

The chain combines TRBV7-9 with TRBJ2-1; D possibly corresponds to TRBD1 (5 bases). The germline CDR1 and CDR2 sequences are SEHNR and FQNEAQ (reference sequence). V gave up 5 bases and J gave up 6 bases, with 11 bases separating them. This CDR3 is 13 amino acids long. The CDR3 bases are TGTGCCAGCAGCGTGCTCAGGGTCAATGAGCAGTTCTTC. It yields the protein CASSVLRVNEQFF. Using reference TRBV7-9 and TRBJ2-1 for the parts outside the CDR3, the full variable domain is DTGVSQNPRHKITKRGQNVTFRCDPISEHNRLYWYRQTLGQGPEFLTYFQNEAQLEKSRLLSDRFSAERPKGSFSTLEIQRTEQGDSAMYLCASSVLRVNEQFFGPGTRLTVL.

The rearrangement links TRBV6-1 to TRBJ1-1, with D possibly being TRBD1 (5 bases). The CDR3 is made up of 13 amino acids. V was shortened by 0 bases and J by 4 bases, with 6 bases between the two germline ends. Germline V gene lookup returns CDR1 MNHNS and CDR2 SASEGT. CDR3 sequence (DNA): TGTGCCAGCAGTGAAGCCCAGGGCACTGAAGCTTTCTTT. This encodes CASSEAQGTEAFF.

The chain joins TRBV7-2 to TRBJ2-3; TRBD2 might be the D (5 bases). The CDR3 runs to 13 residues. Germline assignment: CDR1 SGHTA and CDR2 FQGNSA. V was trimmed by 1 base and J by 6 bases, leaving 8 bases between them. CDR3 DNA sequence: TGTGCCAGCAGCTTAGGACCGGGGGATACGCAGTATTTT. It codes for CASSLGPGDTQYF.

The CDR3 sequence is CAWTPHPNTEAFF. DNA for the CDR3: TGTGCCTGGACCCCACACCCGAACACTGAAGCTTTCTTT. The chain combines TRBV30 with TRBJ1-1; D not certain. The germline gives CDR1 GTSNPN, CDR2 SVGIG (reference sequence). The CDR3 extends over 13 amino acids. Trimming cost V 4 bases and J 1 base, with 10 bases left between them.

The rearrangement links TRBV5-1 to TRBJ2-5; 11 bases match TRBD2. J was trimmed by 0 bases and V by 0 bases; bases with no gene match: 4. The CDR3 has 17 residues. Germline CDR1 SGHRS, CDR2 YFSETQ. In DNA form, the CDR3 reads TGCGCCAGCAGCTTGGGGCTAGCGGGAGGAGACCAAGAGACCCAGTACTTC. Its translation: CASSLGLAGGDQETQYF.

DNA for the CDR3: TGTGCCAGTAGTATGGGCGGTGCGGGGGAAGAGACCCAGTACTTC. This encodes CASSMGGAGEETQYF. The chain uses TRBV19 and TRBJ2-5; 7 bases line up with TRBD2. The junction had 7 bases not matched to a gene; V was cut back by 3 bases and J by 3 bases. There are 15 residues in the CDR3. The germline CDR1 and CDR2 sequences are LNHDA and SQIVND (reference sequence).

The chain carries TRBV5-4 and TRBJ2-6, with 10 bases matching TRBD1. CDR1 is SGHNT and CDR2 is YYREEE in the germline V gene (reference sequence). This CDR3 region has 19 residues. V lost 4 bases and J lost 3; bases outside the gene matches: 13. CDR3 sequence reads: CASSHIFGTGAGGANVLTF. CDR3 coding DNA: TGTGCCAGCAGCCACATTTTTGGGACAGGGGCGGGTGGGGCCAACGTCCTGACTTTC.

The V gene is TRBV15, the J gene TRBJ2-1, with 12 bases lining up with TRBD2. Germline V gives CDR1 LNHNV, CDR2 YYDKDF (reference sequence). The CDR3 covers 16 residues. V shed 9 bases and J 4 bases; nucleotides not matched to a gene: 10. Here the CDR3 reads CATRWASGGEYNEQFF. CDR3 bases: TGTGCCACTAGGTGGGCTAGCGGGGGGGAGTACAATGAGCAGTTCTTC.

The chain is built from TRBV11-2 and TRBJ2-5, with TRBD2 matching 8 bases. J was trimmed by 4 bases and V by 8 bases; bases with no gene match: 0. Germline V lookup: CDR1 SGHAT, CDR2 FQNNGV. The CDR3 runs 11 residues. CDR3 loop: CASRGGETQYF. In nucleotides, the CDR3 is TGTGCCAGCCGGGGGGGAGAGACCCAGTACTTC.

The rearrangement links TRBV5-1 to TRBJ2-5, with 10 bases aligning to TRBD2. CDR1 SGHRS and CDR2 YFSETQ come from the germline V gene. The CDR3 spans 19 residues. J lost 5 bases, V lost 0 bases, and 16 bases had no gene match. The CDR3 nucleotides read TGCGCCAGCAGCTTGGCCCCTAGCGGGAGAGGTGGGGCCAGGGAGACCCAGTACTTC. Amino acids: CASSLAPSGRGGARETQYF.

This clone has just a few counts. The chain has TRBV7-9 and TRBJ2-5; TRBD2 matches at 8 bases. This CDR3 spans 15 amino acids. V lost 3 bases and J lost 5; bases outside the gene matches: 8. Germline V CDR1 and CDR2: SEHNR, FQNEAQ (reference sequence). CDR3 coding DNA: TGTGCCAGCAGCTTTGAAAACGGGGGGGCGGAGACCCAGTACTTC. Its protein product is CASSFENGGAETQYF.

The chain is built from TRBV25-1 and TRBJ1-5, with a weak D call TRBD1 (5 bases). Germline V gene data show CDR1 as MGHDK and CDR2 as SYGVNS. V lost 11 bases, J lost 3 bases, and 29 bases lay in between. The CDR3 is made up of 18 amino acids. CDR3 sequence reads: CAPSVLAGPYISNQPQHF. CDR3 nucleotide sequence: TGTGCCCCCTCTGTCCTGGCAGGGCCCTATATATCCAATCAGCCCCAGCATTTT. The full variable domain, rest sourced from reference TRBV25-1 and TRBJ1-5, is EADIYQTPRYLVIGTGKKITLECSQTMGHDKMYWYQQDPGMELHLIHYSYGVNSTEKGDLSSESTVSRIRTEHFPLTLESARPSHTSQYLCAPSVLAGPYISNQPQHFGDGTRLSIL.

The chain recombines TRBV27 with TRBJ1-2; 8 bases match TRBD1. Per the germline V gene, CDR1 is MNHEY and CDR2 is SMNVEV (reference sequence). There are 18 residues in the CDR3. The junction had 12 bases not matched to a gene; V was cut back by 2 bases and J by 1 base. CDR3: CASSLNFLAGGHNYGYTF. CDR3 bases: TGTGCCAGCAGTTTAAACTTCTTGGCAGGGGGCCATAACTATGGCTACACCTTC.